Described below is a single T cell receptor beta chain sequence and its context. The sample belongs to a study of blood T cell repertoires in COVID-19. Whole-study context: PBMCs, B-cell-depleted T cells, or T cells provided the cDNA or gDNA that made up the material.

Per germline, CDR1 SGDLS and CDR2 YYNGEE. The CDR3 runs 14 residues. Trimming took 0 bases from V and 5 from J; bases not matched to a gene: 0. The table came from immunoSEQ multiplex PCR; TCRdb's copy has only in-frame clones and leaves some out. The data hold just under 150,000 clones, with 85% to 90% observed a single time. The clonotype was recovered from a middle-aged man who had recovered from COVID-19. Sequencing input: peripheral blood. The gene calls are TRBV9 and TRBJ1-5; 9 bases are shared with TRBD1. CDR3 DNA: TGTGCCAGCAGCGTAGGACAGGGGGATCAGCCCCAGCATTTT. This encodes CASSVGQGDQPQHF.